These 9 T cell receptor beta chains were all obtained from the same sample, sequenced in a study of cytomegalovirus exposure and HLA in healthy donors. Vbeta (60) and Jbeta (13) primers were used in the PCR. TCRdb keeps only in-frame clones here, not all; method: immunoSEQ multiplex PCR. The sample has about 140,000 clones, about 80% seen once; the top ten hold around 1.2%. The sample was PBMCs. These receptors were taken from a male donor in good health and CMV-seropositive.

In nucleotides, the CDR3 is TGTGCCAGCAGCTTGTACCCGACAGGGATTGATGATGGCTACACCTTC. This codes for CASSLYPTGIDDGYTF. The chain recombines TRBV7-3 with TRBJ1-2; TRBD1 aligns across 7 bases. This CDR3 has 16 amino acids. In germline, CDR1 is SGHTA, CDR2 FQGTGA. Trimming removed 3 bases from V and 6 bases from J; junction bases left unmatched: 13.

The V and J genes are TRBV6-5 and TRBJ1-2; 7 nucleotides agree with TRBD1. This CDR3 is built from 12 residues. Germline V lookup: CDR1 MNHEY, CDR2 SVGAGI. V shed 4 bases, J shed 8 bases, and the junction held 4 bases outside the gene matches. This chain's CDR3 is CASSSDRRGYTF. CDR3 DNA sequence: TGTGCCAGCAGTTCGGACAGGCGGGGCTACACCTTC.

V gene TRBV7-6 combines with J gene TRBJ2-7, with 9 positions matching TRBD1. CDR3 length: 15 residues. Per germline, CDR1 SGHVS and CDR2 FNYEAQ. J lost 0 bases, V lost 5 bases, and 5 bases had no gene match. The CDR3 DNA is TGTGCCAGCAGCGCTACAGGGGGCGCCTCCTACGAGCAGTACTTC. Translated, it gives CASSATGGASYEQYF. The full variable domain, its missing parts supplied by reference TRBV7-6 and TRBJ2-7, is GAGVSQSPRYKVTKRGQDVALRCDPISGHVSLYWYRQALGQGPEFLTYFNYEAQQDKSGLPNDRFSAERPEGSISTLTIQRTEQRDSAMYRCASSATGGASYEQYFGPGTRLTVT.

J is TRBJ2-3 and V is TRBV5-4, with 7 bases lining up with TRBD2. The CDR3 is made up of 12 amino acids. Germline assignment: CDR1 SGHNT and CDR2 YYREEE (reference sequence). V lost 4 bases to trimming and J lost 7 bases; unmatched junction nucleotides: 3. CDR3 in DNA: TGTGCCAGCAGCCTGCGGGGGAATACGCAGTATTTT. Translated, it gives CASSLRGNTQYF.

This rearrangement joins TRBV2 to TRBJ2-7; 7 bases are a match to TRBD2. Germline CDR1 and CDR2: SNHLY and FYNNEI. The CDR3 contains 13 residues. After removal of 4 bases from V and 2 bases from J, the junction contained 2 bases not matched to a gene. The CDR3 nucleotides are TGTGCCAGCAGTGCGAGCGGGACCTACGAGCAGTACTTC. Amino acids: CASSASGTYEQYF. The whole variable domain, filled in from reference TRBV2 and TRBJ2-7, reads EPEVTQTPSHQVTQMGQEVILRCVPISNHLYFYWYRQILGQKVEFLVSFYNNEISEKSEIFDDQFSVERPDGSNFTLKIRSTKLEDSAMYFCASSASGTYEQYFGPGTRLTVT.

The chain joins TRBV4-1 to TRBJ2-7, with TRBD1 matching 7 bases. Per the germline V gene, CDR1 is MGHRA and CDR2 is YSYEKL. The CDR3 sequence is 16 residues long. J lost 1 base, V lost 1 base, and 7 bases had no gene match. CDR3 coding DNA: TGCGCCAGCAGCCAAGCCCGGGACAGCTGGTCCTACGAGCAGTACTTC. Protein: CASSQARDSWSYEQYF.

The chain links TRBV13 to TRBJ2-1; 10 nucleotides align to TRBD2. V was pared by 5 bases and J by 7 bases, with 5 bases of the junction left unmatched. CDR1 and CDR2 from the germline V gene are PRHDT and FYEKMQ (reference sequence). The CDR3 totals 14 residues. Written as DNA, the CDR3 is TGTGCCAGCAGCCCAGGGACTAGCGTTAATGAGCAGTTCTTC. This sequence encodes CASSPGTSVNEQFF. The variable domain in full, with the rest retrieved from reference TRBV13 and TRBJ2-1, is AAGVIQSPRHLIKEKRETATLKCYPIPRHDTVYWYQQGPGQDPQFLISFYEKMQSDKGSIPDRFSAQQFSDYHSELNMSSLELGDSALYFCASSPGTSVNEQFFGPGTRLTVL.

The chain recombines TRBV15 with TRBJ2-5; 9 nucleotides match TRBD2. Per the germline V gene, CDR1 is LNHNV and CDR2 is YYDKDF (reference sequence). The CDR3 spans 19 residues. V shed 4 bases, J shed 2 bases, and the junction held 17 bases outside the gene matches. The CDR3 DNA reads TGTGCCACCAGCACCGATAGCGGGGGCGACGCTTCGGGGCAAGAGACCCAGTACTTC. This gives the protein CATSTDSGGDASGQETQYF.

The chain couples TRBV5-4 to TRBJ2-5; possible D gene TRBD2, 6 bases. V lost 4 bases to trimming and J lost 2 bases, with 12 bases between them. The germline V gene has CDR1 SGHNT and CDR2 YYREEE (reference sequence). The CDR3 is 14 residues long. The CDR3 DNA reads as TGTGCCAGCAGCGAGAAGCGGGCTCAAGAGACCCAGTACTTC. Its protein is CASSEKRAQETQYF.